The 32 T cell receptor beta chains given below trace back to one sample, sequenced in a study of T cells in Graves' hyperthyroidism and ophthalmopathy. Authors of the study amplified TCR beta CDR3 regions from RNA transcripts. In the first-round RT-PCR of the TCR CDR3, the HTBI primer set was used. TCRdb re-analysed the multiplex PCR reads in MiXCR, keeping a single row per CDR3 protein. The sample comprises about 840,000 distinct CDR3 sequences, about two fifths of which are singletons, and around 9.3% rests with the top ten. Sequences were obtained from blood. These receptors all come from a man aged 18 to 30 with Graves' hyperthyroidism.

The rearrangement links TRBV19 to TRBJ2-2; 9 bases map to TRBD1. The V and J ends lost 6 bases and 4 bases, in that order; junction bases with no gene match: 9. This CDR3 region has 16 residues. Germline values: CDR1 LNHDA, CDR2 SQIVND (reference sequence). CDR3 coding DNA: TGTGCCAGTAGCGTACAGGGGGCGCCGGGCACCGGGGAGCTGTTTTTT. This translates into CASSVQGAPGTGELFF.

This clonotype was observed a handful of times. The chain recombines TRBV4-2 with TRBJ1-4, with D perhaps TRBD1 (5 bases). Trimming left V 4 bases short and J 3 bases short, with 9 bases between. The CDR3 is made up of 14 amino acids. Per the germline V gene, CDR1 is LGHNA and CDR2 is YNFKEQ. DNA of the CDR3: TGTGCCAGCAGCCGAGGGACCGCTAATGAAAAACTGTTTTTT. Translating it yields CASSRGTANEKLFF.

The sample holds a few counts of this clonotype. The chain employs TRBV10-3 and TRBJ1-1; no clear D. Trimming pared 6 bases from V and 0 bases from J, leaving 11 bases between. CDR3 length: 14 residues. CDR1 and CDR2 (germline): ENHRY, SYGVKD. CDR3 sequence reads: CAIRTGGMNTEAFF. CDR3 nucleotide sequence: TGTGCCATCAGAACGGGTGGGATGAACACTGAAGCTTTCTTT.

The chain couples TRBV5-4 to TRBJ1-4, with TRBD1 matching over 9 bases. Per the germline V gene, CDR1 is SGHNT and CDR2 is YYREEE (reference sequence). Unmatched junction bases numbered 8, after V lost 4 bases and J lost 7 bases. This CDR3 has 15 residues. The DNA for the CDR3 is TGTGCCAGCAGCCCCGCCGGGACAGGGATTGAAAAACTGTTTTTT. As protein: CASSPAGTGIEKLFF.

This clonotype was counted a few times. V and J are TRBV14 and TRBJ1-1, with D possibly matching TRBD1 (6 bases). V lost 6 bases to trimming and J lost 6 bases, with 14 bases between them. Germline V gene sequence: CDR1 SGHDN, CDR2 FVKESK. The CDR3 is 13 residues long. This CDR3 reads CASRYTGNPEAFF. DNA of the CDR3: TGTGCCAGCAGATACACAGGGAATCCTGAAGCTTTCTTT. Looking up the rest from reference TRBV14 and TRBJ1-1 gives the full variable domain: EAGVTQFPSHSVIEKGQTVTLRCDPISGHDNLYWYRRVMGKEIKFLLHFVKESKQDESGMPNNRFLAERTGGTYSTLKVQPAELEDSGVYFCASRYTGNPEAFFGQGTRLTVV.

This clonotype was seen only a few times. The chain joins TRBV7-9 to TRBJ1-1; D call uncertain. The CDR3 runs to 14 residues. Germline CDR1 reads SEHNR; CDR2 reads FQNEAQ (reference sequence). V was clipped by 2 bases and J by 0 bases, with 7 bases between them. The CDR3 DNA sequence: TGTGCCAGCAGCTTAAATCGGATGAACACTGAAGCTTTCTTT. Translated: CASSLNRMNTEAFF.

The chain links TRBV5-1 to TRBJ1-6; D may be TRBD1 (5 bases). Germline CDR1 SGHRS, CDR2 YFSETQ. This CDR3 spans 17 amino acids. Trimming took off 4 bases at V and 0 bases at J, with 14 bases between the two ends. The CDR3 nucleotides read TGCGCCAGCAGCGAGGGACGGCGGAGCTCCTATAATTCACCCCTCCACTTT. Translation gives CASSEGRRSSYNSPLHF.

V usage is TRBV7-6 and J usage is TRBJ2-5; 8 positions agree with TRBD2. This CDR3 contains 13 residues. CDR1 and CDR2 from the germline V gene are SGHVS and FNYEAQ. The trim removed 4 bases at V and 14 bases at J, leaving 12 bases unmatched. In DNA, the CDR3 is TGTGCCAGCAGCTCAGTCGCGGGAGGTGGCGGTTACTTC. It is translated as CASSSVAGGGGYF. The full variable domain, in which reference TRBV7-6 and TRBJ2-5 provide the parts outside the CDR3, is GAGVSQSPRYKVTKRGQDVALRCDPISGHVSLYWYRQALGQGPEFLTYFNYEAQQDKSGLPNDRFSAERPEGSISTLTIQRTEQRDSAMYRCASSSVAGGGGYFGPGTRLLVL.

There are many counts of this clonotype. The chain is built from TRBV2 and TRBJ2-5; D perhaps matches TRBD1 (6 bases). The germline V gene has CDR1 SNHLY and CDR2 FYNNEI. This CDR3 is 14 amino acids long. With 3 bases removed from V and 1 base from J, the gap between germline ends came to 9 bases. CDR3 DNA sequence: TGTGCCAGCAGTGAGATGGACAGCCAAGAGACCCAGTACTTC. This sequence encodes CASSEMDSQETQYF.

This clonotype showed up many times. Its ends do not fully match the called genes, so a read error is possible. The gene calls are TRBV7-7 and TRBJ2-5, with 13 bases fitting TRBD2. The CDR3 is made up of 16 amino acids. Per germline, CDR1 SSHAT and CDR2 FNYEAQ (reference sequence). The CDR3 is CASSLRTSGGQETQYF. In DNA form, the CDR3 reads TGTGCTAGCAGCTTAAGGACTAGCGGGGGCCAAGAGACCCAGTACTTC.

The rearrangement links TRBV20-1 to TRBJ2-7; D gene unclear. The CDR3 consists of 13 residues. V lost 3 bases to trimming and J lost 3 bases, with 12 bases between them. Germline-derived CDR1 and CDR2 are DFQATT and SNEGSKA (reference sequence). In DNA, the CDR3 is TGCAGTGCTAGCCGCCGCAGTAGCTACGAGCAGTACTTC. It yields the protein CSASRRSSYEQYF.

The chain is built from TRBV29-1 and TRBJ2-7, with TRBD1 matching 8 bases. Germline V gene sequence: CDR1 SQVTM, CDR2 ANQGSEA. The CDR3 runs to 12 residues. The trim removed 8 bases at V and 3 bases at J, leaving 6 bases unmatched. The CDR3 nucleotides are TGCAGCTTTGGCAGGGGGCTCTACGAGCAGTACTTC. This codes for CSFGRGLYEQYF.

With regard to this clonotype: This sequence may be a read error, since a much larger clone differs from it by one base. The DNA is omitted, as the CDR3 cannot be located on it reliably, and the CDR3 follows TCRdb's listing. The rearrangement joins TRBV29-1 to TRBJ1-2. The CDR3 numbers 11 amino acids, ends counted. The V gene's germline CDR1 is SQVTM and CDR2 ANQGSEA. CDR3 residues: CSSGEDYGCTF.

The chain joins TRBV6-5 to TRBJ1-2; maybe TRBD1 (6 bases). The CDR3 sequence is 16 residues long. Germline lookup yields CDR1 MNHEY and CDR2 SVGAGI. V lost 0 bases to trimming and J lost 6 bases, with 17 bases between them. Here the CDR3 reads CASSYSVYDRSDGYTF. Here the CDR3 DNA reads TGTGCCAGCAGTTACTCGGTCTATGACAGGTCTGATGGCTACACCTTC.

The rearrangement uses TRBV9 and TRBJ2-7; 7 nucleotides agree with TRBD2. Germline V gives CDR1 SGDLS, CDR2 YYNGEE. The CDR3 consists of 14 residues. V lost 4 bases, J lost 3 bases, and 7 bases stayed unmatched. For the CDR3, the DNA is TGTGCCAGCAGCCAAGCGGGACCCCACTACGAGCAGTACTTC. Protein sequence: CASSQAGPHYEQYF.

This clonotype was recorded many times. The V gene is TRBV15, the J gene TRBJ2-7, with 11 nucleotides matching TRBD2. Germline assignment: CDR1 LNHNV and CDR2 YYDKDF (reference sequence). V lost 5 bases and J lost 3; bases outside the gene matches: 6. CDR3 length equals 15 residues. For the CDR3, the DNA is TGTGCCACCAGCGATACGACTAGCGGGGACTACGAGCAGTACTTC. Protein product: CATSDTTSGDYEQYF.

This clonotype has at least ten counts. The junction departs from germline at one end; a sequencing error may be responsible. The genes are TRBV4-1 and TRBJ2-7; D is unresolved. This CDR3 spans 13 amino acids. The V gene's germline CDR1 is MGHRA and CDR2 YSYEKL. The DNA of the CDR3 is TGTGCCAGTAGTCAAGGGCTCTCCTACGAGCAGTACTTC. It yields the protein CASSQGLSYEQYF.

The chain joins TRBV20-1 to TRBJ1-5; no firm D call. This CDR3 comprises 13 residues. Germline V gives CDR1 DFQATT, CDR2 SNEGSKA (reference sequence). Deletions cut 3 bases from V and 0 bases from J, with 6 bases between. The CDR3 DNA follows: TGCAGTGCTAGTTCGACTAGCAATCAGCCCCAGCATTTT. The encoded protein is CSASSTSNQPQHF.

V is TRBV4-3 and J is TRBJ2-7; D not resolved. Trimming cost V 0 bases and J 6 bases, with 9 bases left between them. This CDR3 is built from 13 residues. CDR1 is LGHNA, CDR2 YSLEER, per germline. CDR3 sequence: CASSQDNGREQYF. The CDR3 nucleotides are TGCGCCAGCAGCCAAGATAATGGCCGCGAGCAGTACTTC.

This clonotype was found many times. This rearrangement joins TRBV29-1 to TRBJ1-2; maybe TRBD1 (5 bases). The CDR3 sequence is 13 residues long. Germline values: CDR1 SQVTM, CDR2 ANQGSEA. The ends were cut back, 7 bases at V and 2 bases at J, with 14 bases in the middle. The CDR3 reads CSDLRVGNYGYTF. The CDR3 nucleotides are TGCAGCGACCTCAGGGTTGGGAACTATGGCTACACCTTC.

This clonotype appeared once. V and J are TRBV2 and TRBJ2-2, with D perhaps matching TRBD1 or TRBD2 (5 bases each). Germline V gives CDR1 SNHLY, CDR2 FYNNEI. CDR3 length equals 14 residues. With 0 bases removed from V and 7 bases from J, the gap between germline ends came to 9 bases. The CDR3 DNA follows: TGTGCCAGCAGTGAAGCGGGGGTTAGCGGGGAGCTGTTTTTT. Translated: CASSEAGVSGELFF.

Comments on this clonotype: This may stem from a read error, because a much larger clone lies one nucleotide away. This rearrangement joins TRBV19 to TRBJ1-5; no clear D. CDR1 LNHDA and CDR2 SQIVND come from the germline V gene (reference sequence). CDR3 size: 14 residues. The CDR3 DNA sequence: TGTGCCAGTAGCCCATCGGACTTCAATCAGCCCCAGCGTTTT. Translated: CASSPSDFNQPQRF.

The V call is TRBV7-2, the J call TRBJ2-5, with TRBD2 identical over 12 bases. The V gene's germline CDR1 is SGHTA and CDR2 FQGNSA. Trimming at V came to 5 bases and at J to 4 bases, leaving 8 bases not matched to a gene. The CDR3 is 16 amino acids. The CDR3 coding sequence is TGTGCCAGCAGCCGTGGACTAGCGGGATGGGGAGAGACCCAGTACTTC. Protein: CASSRGLAGWGETQYF.

This clonotype turned up a few times. The V gene is TRBV12-3 or TRBV12-4, the J gene TRBJ2-5; 9 bases agree with TRBD2. V gave up 5 bases and J gave up 4 bases; unmatched junction bases: 5. The CDR3 runs 14 residues. The CDR3 here is CASSQAGGVETQYF. The CDR3 bases are TGTGCCAGCAGTCAAGCGGGGGGCGTAGAGACCCAGTACTTC.

This clonotype was seen many times. The chain recombines TRBV5-1 with TRBJ1-6; D may be TRBD1 (6 bases). V was clipped by 2 bases and J by 6 bases, with 12 bases between them. Germline CDR1 and CDR2: SGHRS and YFSETQ. CDR3 length equals 15 residues. CDR3 coding DNA: TGCGCCAGCAGCTTCCGACAGGACGCTAATTCACCCCTCCACTTT. Protein product: CASSFRQDANSPLHF.

This clonotype showed up many times. The chain is built from TRBV29-1 and TRBJ2-7, with D possibly being TRBD1 or TRBD2 (5 bases each). Germline CDR1 and CDR2: SQVTM and ANQGSEA. The CDR3 totals 13 residues. Between the trimmed V and J ends, which lost 1 base and 5 bases, there was a span of 12 bases. The CDR3 reads CSVEGGSGNEQYF. The CDR3 DNA reads as TGCAGCGTTGAAGGGGGGTCAGGGAACGAGCAGTACTTC.

In its sample, this clonotype was seen many times. The CDR3 region is CASSEYEQGIGSPLHF. CDR3 nucleotides: TGTGCCAGCAGCGAATACGAACAGGGGATAGGTTCACCCCTCCACTTT. The V and J genes are TRBV7-2 and TRBJ1-6, with 7 bases fitting TRBD1. V shed 5 bases and J 9 bases; nucleotides not matched to a gene: 13. Germline CDR1 and CDR2: SGHTA and FQGNSA. The CDR3 totals 16 residues. The entire variable domain, with the rest obtained from reference TRBV7-2 and TRBJ1-6, is as follows: GAGVSQSPSNKVTEKGKDVELRCDPISGHTALYWYRQSLGQGLEFLIYFQGNSAPDKSGLPSDRFSAERTGGSVSTLTIQRTQQEDSAVYLCASSEYEQGIGSPLHFGNGTRLTVT.

The J gene is TRBJ1-1, the V gene TRBV7-2, with 9 bases that match TRBD1. Germline assignment: CDR1 SGHTA and CDR2 FQGNSA. This CDR3 region has 15 residues. The junction had 12 bases not matched to a gene; V was cut back by 5 bases and J by 8 bases. The CDR3 region has the DNA TGTGCCAGCAGCCCCGGGACAGGGAATTCTAGGGAAGCTTTCTTT. Translated: CASSPGTGNSREAFF.

This clonotype was seen at least ten times. CDR3 in DNA: TGCAGCGTTGCGGGTAGGGGGACTGAAGCTTTCTTT. Its protein product is CSVAGRGTEAFF. This sequence joins TRBV29-1 and TRBJ1-1; a possible D gene is TRBD1 (6 bases). This CDR3 spans 12 amino acids. V lost 4 bases and J 5 bases, leaving 11 bases between the germline ends. From germline, CDR1 is SQVTM and CDR2 ANQGSEA. Looking up the rest from reference TRBV29-1 and TRBJ1-1 gives the full variable domain: SAVISQKPSRDICQRGTSLTIQCQVDSQVTMMFWYRQQPGQSLTLIATANQGSEATYESGFVIDKFPISRPNLTFSTLTVSNMSPEDSSIYLCSVAGRGTEAFFGQGTRLTVV.

Worth noting for this clonotype: A single base separates this from a much larger clone, so it may be a read error. This chain uses TRBV19 with TRBJ2-7; 9 nucleotides align to TRBD2. The CDR3 runs to 15 residues. The germline V gene has CDR1 LNHDA and CDR2 SQIVND (reference sequence). The CDR3 DNA reads TGTGCCAGTAGTACCGCAGCGGGAGGCGCCTACGAGCGGTACTTC. It encodes CASSTAAGGAYERYF.

The chain uses TRBV12-5 and TRBJ2-2; D is uncertain. Germline V gives CDR1 LGHNT, CDR2 FRNRAP. V lost 2 bases and J 4 bases, leaving 17 bases between the germline ends. The CDR3 sequence is 17 residues long. Here the CDR3 reads CASGLFIGRASTGELFF. For the CDR3, the DNA is TGTGCTAGTGGTTTGTTTATCGGAAGGGCTAGCACCGGGGAGCTGTTTTTT.

This clonotype was observed many times. V gene TRBV29-1 combines with J gene TRBJ2-6; possibly TRBD2 for D (6 bases). CDR1 and CDR2 from the germline V gene are SQVTM and ANQGSEA. This CDR3 has 14 amino acids. Trimming shortened V by 3 bases and J by 4 bases, and 10 bases separated the two germline ends. The chain's CDR3 is CSVDGGSGANVLTF. The DNA of the CDR3 is TGCAGCGTTGACGGGGGATCAGGGGCCAACGTCCTGACTTTC.